This T cell receptor beta chain emerged from a study of shared clonotypes between healthy human individuals. Repertoires were generated with immunoSEQ multiplex PCR, while TCRdb's copy carries only in-frame clones and drops some. The table has 900,000 to 1,200,000 clones, 70% to 80% seen once; the top ten hold around 0.61%. CDR1 and CDR2 from the germline V gene are MDHEN and SYDVKM. The CDR3 runs 18 residues. V was trimmed by 3 bases and J by 0 bases, leaving 18 bases between them. Sequenced input: memory CD4+ T cells from PBMCs. Stated subset: CD45RA-negative fraction. This sequence was found in a man aged 18 to 30 in good health. Some clones in this sample may be carry-over from other donors' samples. The chain has TRBV28 and TRBJ1-5, with D possibly matching TRBD1 (5 bases). The CDR3 DNA reads TGTGCCAGCAGTTTCCAGTTAGGACACCCAGATAGCAATCAGCCCCAGCATTTT. Translated, it gives CASSFQLGHPDSNQPQHF.